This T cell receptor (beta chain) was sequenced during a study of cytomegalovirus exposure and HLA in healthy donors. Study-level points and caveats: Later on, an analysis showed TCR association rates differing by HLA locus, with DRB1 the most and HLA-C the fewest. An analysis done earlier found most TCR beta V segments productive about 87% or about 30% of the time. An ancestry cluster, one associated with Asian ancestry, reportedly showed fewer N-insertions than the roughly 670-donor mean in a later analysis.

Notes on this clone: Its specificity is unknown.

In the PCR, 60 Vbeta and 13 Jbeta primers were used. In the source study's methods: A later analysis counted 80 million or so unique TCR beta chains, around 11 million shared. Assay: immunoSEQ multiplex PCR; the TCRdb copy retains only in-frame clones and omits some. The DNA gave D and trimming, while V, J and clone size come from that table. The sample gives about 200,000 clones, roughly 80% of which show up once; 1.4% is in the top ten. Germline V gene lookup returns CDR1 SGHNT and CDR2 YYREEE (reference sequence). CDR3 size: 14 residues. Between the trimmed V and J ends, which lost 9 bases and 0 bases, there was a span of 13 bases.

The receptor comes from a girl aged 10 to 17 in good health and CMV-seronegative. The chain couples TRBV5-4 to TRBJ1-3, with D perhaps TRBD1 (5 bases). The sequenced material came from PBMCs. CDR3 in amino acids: CAIKWGGSGNTIYF. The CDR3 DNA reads TGTGCCATCAAATGGGGGGGCTCTGGAAACACCATATATTTT.